Listed here are 7 T cell receptor beta chains from one sample, sequenced in a study of blood T cell repertoires in COVID-19. This table comes from immunoSEQ multiplex PCR, and its TCRdb copy is limited to in-frame clones, with some not included. The sample shows a few hundred thousand clones, roughly four fifths of them seen only once. What was sequenced was PBMCs or T cells enriched from blood (not recorded which). These receptors were obtained from a man aged 40-55 years who had recovered from COVID-19.

V and J are TRBV19 and TRBJ1-5; D is perhaps TRBD1 (6 bases). Trimming stripped 1 base from V and 2 bases from J, with 15 bases between. CDR1 is LNHDA, CDR2 SQIVND, per germline (reference sequence). There are 17 residues in the CDR3. CDR3 amino acids: CASSIGEGRGGNQPQHF. Written as DNA, the CDR3 is TGTGCCAGTAGTATAGGAGAAGGGAGGGGGGGCAATCAGCCCCAGCATTTT.

This clone was counted a few times. This sequence joins TRBV4-1 and TRBJ1-5, with a weak D call TRBD1 (5 bases). Germline values: CDR1 MGHRA, CDR2 YSYEKL. V lost 3 bases to trimming and J lost 7 bases, with 19 bases between them. The CDR3 length is 16 residues. The CDR3 bases are TGCGCCAGCAGCCACCAATCGCAGGGAAGCGAGCAGCCCCAGCATTTT. It specifies CASSHQSQGSEQPQHF.

This rearrangement joins TRBV6-1 to TRBJ1-1, with a weak D call TRBD1 (5 bases). V was clipped by 0 bases and J by 3 bases, with 14 bases between them. The CDR3 has 16 amino acids. Germline CDR1 reads MNHNS; CDR2 reads SASEGT. The CDR3 sequence is CASSEASPGRYTEAFF. Here the CDR3 DNA reads TGTGCCAGCAGTGAAGCGTCCCCAGGGAGGTACACTGAAGCTTTCTTT.

This clone came up once. The chain carries TRBV28 and TRBJ2-7; maybe TRBD2 (6 bases). The CDR3 totals 12 residues. CDR1 is MDHEN and CDR2 is SYDVKM in the germline V gene. Trimming removed 7 bases at V and 3 bases at J, with 10 bases between. This chain's CDR3 is CASTGTYYEQYF. CDR3 in DNA: TGTGCCAGCACAGGGACTTACTACGAGCAGTACTTC.

The chain couples TRBV14 to TRBJ2-3; 9 bases agree with TRBD2. The germline gives CDR1 SGHDN, CDR2 FVKESK. The CDR3 consists of 14 residues. Trimming cost V 4 bases and J 3 bases; bases outside gene matches: 2. This CDR3 is CASSPAGGTDTQYF. The CDR3, as DNA: TGTGCCAGCAGCCCGGCGGGAGGGACAGATACGCAGTATTTT.

This clone was counted only a few times. The CDR3 region is CASRPLQASSGNTIYF. As DNA, the CDR3 is TGTGCCAGCAGACCCCTACAGGCCTCCTCTGGAAACACCATATATTTT. This chain uses TRBV28 with TRBJ1-3; TRBD1 might be the D (5 bases). The CDR3 totals 16 residues. The V gene's germline CDR1 is MDHEN and CDR2 SYDVKM. The V end lost 6 bases, the J end lost 0 bases, and 15 bases lay between the germline ends.

This clone was seen only once. J is TRBJ1-6 and V is TRBV24-1, with TRBD1 as a possible D gene (5 bases). The CDR3 is 20 amino acids. The germline V gene encodes CDR1 KGHDR and CDR2 SFDVKD. V shed 12 bases and J shed 0 bases, with 29 bases lying between them. This CDR3 reads CAPRARTGRGIVSYNSPLHF. For the CDR3, the DNA is TGTGCCCCTCGGGCACGGACGGGACGGGGGATAGTCTCCTATAATTCACCCCTCCACTTT.